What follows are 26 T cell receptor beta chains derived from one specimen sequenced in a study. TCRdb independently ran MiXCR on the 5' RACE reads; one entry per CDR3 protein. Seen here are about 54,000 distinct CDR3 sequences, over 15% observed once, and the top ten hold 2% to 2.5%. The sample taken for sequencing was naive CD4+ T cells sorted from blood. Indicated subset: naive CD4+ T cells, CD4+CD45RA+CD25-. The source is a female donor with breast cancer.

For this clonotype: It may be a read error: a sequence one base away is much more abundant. The CDR3 loop is CASNRDIVNTEVFF. CDR3 nucleotides: TGTGCCAGCAACCGGGATATTGTGAACACTGAAGTTTTCTTT. The chain has TRBV6-5 and TRBJ1-1; no clear D. This CDR3 is 14 amino acids long. Germline V gene sequence: CDR1 MNHEY, CDR2 SVGAGI.

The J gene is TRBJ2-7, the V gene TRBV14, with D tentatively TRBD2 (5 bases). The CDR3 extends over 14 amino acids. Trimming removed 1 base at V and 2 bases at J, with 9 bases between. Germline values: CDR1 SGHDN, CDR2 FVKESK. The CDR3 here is CASSQASLAYEQYF. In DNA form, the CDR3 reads TGTGCCAGCAGCCAAGCTTCACTAGCCTACGAGCAGTACTTC.

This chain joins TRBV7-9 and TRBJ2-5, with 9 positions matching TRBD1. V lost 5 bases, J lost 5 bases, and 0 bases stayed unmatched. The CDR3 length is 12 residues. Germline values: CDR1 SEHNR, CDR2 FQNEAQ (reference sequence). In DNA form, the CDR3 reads TGTGCCAGCAGCGGGACAGGGGAGACCCAGTACTTC. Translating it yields CASSGTGETQYF.

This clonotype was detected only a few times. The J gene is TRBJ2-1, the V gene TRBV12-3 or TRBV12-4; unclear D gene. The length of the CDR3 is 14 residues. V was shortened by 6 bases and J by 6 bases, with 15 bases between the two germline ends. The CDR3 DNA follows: TGTGCCAGCAGCCCTCGGCAGCGAGGCAATGAGCAGTTCTTC. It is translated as CASSPRQRGNEQFF.

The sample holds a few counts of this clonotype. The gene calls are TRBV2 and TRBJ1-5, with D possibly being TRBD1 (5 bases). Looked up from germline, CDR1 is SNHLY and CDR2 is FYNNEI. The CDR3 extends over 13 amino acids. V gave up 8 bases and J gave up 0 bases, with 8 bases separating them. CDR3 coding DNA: TGTGCCAGCGGGGACGATAGCAATCAGCCCCAGCATTTT. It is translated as CASGDDSNQPQHF.

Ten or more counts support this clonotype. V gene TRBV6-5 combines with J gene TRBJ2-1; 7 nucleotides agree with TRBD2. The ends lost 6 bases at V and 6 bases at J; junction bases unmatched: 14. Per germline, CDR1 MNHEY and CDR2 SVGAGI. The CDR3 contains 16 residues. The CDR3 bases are TGTGCCAGCAGGTTCGGGGACTACCACGCCGGCAATGAGCAGTTCTTC. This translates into CASRFGDYHAGNEQFF.

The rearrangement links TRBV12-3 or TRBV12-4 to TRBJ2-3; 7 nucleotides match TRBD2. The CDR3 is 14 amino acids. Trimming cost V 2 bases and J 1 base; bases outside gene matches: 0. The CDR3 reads CASSLLAGTDTQYF. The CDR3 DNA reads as TGTGCCAGCAGTTTACTAGCGGGCACAGATACGCAGTATTTT.

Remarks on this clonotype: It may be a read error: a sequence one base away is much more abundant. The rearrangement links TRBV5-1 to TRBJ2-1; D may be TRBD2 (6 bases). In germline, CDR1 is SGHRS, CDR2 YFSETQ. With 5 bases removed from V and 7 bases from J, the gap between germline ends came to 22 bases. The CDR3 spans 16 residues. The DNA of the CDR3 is TGCGCCAGCAGGGCCGGCGGGACGCTACAGCGGAATGAGCAGTTCTTC. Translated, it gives CASRAGGTLQRNEQFF. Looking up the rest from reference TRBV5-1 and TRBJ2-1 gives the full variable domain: KAGVTQTPRYLIKTRGQQVTLSCSPISGHRSVSWYQQTPGQGLQFLFEYFSETQRNKGNFPGRFSGRQFSNSRSEMNVSTLELGDSALYLCASRAGGTLQRNEQFFGPGTRLTVL.

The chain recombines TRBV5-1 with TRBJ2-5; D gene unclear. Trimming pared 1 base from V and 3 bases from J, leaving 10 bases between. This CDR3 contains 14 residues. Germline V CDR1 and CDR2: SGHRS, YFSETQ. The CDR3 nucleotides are TGCGCCAGCAGCTTGTGGGCAGCGAAAGAGACCCAGTACTTC. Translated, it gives CASSLWAAKETQYF.

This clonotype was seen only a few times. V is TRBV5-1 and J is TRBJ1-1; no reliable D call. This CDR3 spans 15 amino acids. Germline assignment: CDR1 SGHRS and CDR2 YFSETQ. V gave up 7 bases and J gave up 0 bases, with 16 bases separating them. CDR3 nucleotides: TGCGCCAGCGGCAAGGGCCCCCGGATGAACACTGAAGCTTTCTTT. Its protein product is CASGKGPRMNTEAFF. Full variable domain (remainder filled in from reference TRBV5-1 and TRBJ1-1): KAGVTQTPRYLIKTRGQQVTLSCSPISGHRSVSWYQQTPGQGLQFLFEYFSETQRNKGNFPGRFSGRQFSNSRSEMNVSTLELGDSALYLCASGKGPRMNTEAFFGQGTRLTVV.

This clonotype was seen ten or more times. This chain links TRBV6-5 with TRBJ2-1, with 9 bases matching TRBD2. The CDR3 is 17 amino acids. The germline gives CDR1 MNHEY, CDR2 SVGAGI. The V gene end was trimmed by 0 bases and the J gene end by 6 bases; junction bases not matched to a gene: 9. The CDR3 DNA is TGTGCCAGCAGTTACTCCGAGGTGGGACTAGCTGGCAATGAGCAGTTCTTC. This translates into CASSYSEVGLAGNEQFF.

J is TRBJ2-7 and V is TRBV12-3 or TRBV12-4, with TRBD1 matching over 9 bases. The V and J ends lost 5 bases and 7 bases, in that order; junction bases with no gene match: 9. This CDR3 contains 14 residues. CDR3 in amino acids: CASSTRDRASEQYF. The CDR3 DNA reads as TGTGCCAGCAGTACCCGGGACAGGGCTAGTGAGCAGTACTTC.

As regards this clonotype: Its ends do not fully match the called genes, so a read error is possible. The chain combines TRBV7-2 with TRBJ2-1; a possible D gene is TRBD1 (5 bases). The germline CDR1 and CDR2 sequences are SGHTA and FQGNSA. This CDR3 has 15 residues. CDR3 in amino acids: CAGSIVGQRDNEQFF. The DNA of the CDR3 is TGTGCCGGCAGCATCGTGGGGCAACGAGACAATGAGCAGTTCTTC.

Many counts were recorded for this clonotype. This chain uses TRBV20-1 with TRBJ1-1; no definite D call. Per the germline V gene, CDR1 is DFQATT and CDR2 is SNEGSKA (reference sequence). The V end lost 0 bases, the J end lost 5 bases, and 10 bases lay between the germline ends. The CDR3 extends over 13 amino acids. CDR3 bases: TGCAGTGCTAGAGATCCGGGGAGGACTGAAGCTTTCTTT. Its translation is CSARDPGRTEAFF.

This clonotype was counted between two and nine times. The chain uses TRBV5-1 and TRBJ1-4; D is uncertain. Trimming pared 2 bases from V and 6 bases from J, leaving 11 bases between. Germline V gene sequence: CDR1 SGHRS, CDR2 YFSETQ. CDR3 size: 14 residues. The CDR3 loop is CASSFTGPHEKLFF. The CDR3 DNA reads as TGCGCCAGCAGCTTTACCGGGCCTCATGAAAAACTGTTTTTT.

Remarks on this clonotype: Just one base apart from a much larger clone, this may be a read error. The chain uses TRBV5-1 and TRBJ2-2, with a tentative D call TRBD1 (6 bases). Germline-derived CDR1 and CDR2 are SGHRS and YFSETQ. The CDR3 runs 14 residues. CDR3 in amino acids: CASSRTDNTGELLF. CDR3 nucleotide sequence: TGCGCCAGCAGCAGGACAGATAACACCGGGGAGCTGCTTTTT. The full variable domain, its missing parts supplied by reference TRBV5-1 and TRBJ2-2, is KAGVTQTPRYLIKTRGQQVTLSCSPISGHRSVSWYQQTPGQGLQFLFEYFSETQRNKGNFPGRFSGRQFSNSRSEMNVSTLELGDSALYLCASSRTDNTGELLFGEGSRLTVL.

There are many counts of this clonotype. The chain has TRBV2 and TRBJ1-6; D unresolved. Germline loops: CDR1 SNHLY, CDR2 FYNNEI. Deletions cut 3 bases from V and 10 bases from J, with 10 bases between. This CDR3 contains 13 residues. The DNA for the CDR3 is TGTGCCAGCAGTGACAGTGAAGGGTCACCCCTCCACTTT. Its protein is CASSDSEGSPLHF.

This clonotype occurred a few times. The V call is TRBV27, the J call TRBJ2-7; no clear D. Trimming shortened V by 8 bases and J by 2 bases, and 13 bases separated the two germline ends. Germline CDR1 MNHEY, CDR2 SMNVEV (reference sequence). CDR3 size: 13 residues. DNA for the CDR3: TGTGCCAGCCGTCGGACGGATACCTACGAGCAGTACTTC. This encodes CASRRTDTYEQYF.

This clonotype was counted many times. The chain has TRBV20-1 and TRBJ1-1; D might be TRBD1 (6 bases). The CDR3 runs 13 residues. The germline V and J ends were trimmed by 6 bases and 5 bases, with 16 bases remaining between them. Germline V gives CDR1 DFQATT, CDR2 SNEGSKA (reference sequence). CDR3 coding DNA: TGCAGTGCAGTAACAGGGTGGGGGACTGAAGCTTTCTTT. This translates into CSAVTGWGTEAFF.

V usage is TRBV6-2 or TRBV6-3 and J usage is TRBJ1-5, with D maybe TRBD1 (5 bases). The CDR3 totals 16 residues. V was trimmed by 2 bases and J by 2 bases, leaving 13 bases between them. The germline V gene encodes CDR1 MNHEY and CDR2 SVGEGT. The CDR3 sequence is CASSYGGVGGNQPQHF. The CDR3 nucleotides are TGTGCCAGCAGTTACGGGGGAGTGGGTGGCAATCAGCCCCAGCATTTT.

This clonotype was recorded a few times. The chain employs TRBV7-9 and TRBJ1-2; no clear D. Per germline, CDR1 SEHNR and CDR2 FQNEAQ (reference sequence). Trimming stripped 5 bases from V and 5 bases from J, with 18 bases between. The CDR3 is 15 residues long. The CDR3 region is CASSTPESGKYGYTF. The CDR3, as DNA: TGTGCCAGCAGCACCCCGGAGTCCGGGAAATATGGCTACACCTTC.

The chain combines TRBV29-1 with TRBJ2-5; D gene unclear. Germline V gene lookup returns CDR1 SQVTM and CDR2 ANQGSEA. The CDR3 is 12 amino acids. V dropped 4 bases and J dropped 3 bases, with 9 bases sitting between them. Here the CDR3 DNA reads TGCAGCGTTGTAGTTGTCGAAGAGACCCAGTACTTC. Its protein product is CSVVVVEETQYF. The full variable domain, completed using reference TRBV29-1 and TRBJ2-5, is SAVISQKPSRDICQRGTSLTIQCQVDSQVTMMFWYRQQPGQSLTLIATANQGSEATYESGFVIDKFPISRPNLTFSTLTVSNMSPEDSSIYLCSVVVVEETQYFGPGTRLLVL.

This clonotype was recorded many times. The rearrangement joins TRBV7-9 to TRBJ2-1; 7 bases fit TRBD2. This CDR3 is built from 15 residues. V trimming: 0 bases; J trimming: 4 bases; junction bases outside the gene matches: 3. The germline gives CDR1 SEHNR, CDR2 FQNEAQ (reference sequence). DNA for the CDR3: TGTGCCAGCAGCTTAGCGGGAGGGACTTACAATGAGCAGTTCTTC. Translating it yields CASSLAGGTYNEQFF.

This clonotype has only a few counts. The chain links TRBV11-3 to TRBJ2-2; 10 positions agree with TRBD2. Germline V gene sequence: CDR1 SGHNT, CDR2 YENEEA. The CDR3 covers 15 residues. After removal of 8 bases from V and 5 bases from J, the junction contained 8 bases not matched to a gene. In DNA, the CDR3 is TGTGCCAGCTACTCTAGCGGGGGAGTTACCGGGGAGCTGTTTTTT. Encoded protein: CASYSSGGVTGELFF.

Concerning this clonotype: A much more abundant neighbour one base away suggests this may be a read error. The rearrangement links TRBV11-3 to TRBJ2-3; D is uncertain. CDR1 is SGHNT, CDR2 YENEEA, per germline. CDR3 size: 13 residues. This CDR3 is CASSLEGTDTQCF. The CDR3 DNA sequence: TGTGCCAGCAGCTTAGAGGGCACAGATACGCAGTGTTTT.

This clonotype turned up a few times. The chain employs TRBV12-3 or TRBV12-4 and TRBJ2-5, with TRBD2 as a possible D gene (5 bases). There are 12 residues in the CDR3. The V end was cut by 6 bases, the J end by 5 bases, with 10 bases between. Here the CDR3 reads CASRPPGETQYF. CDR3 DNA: TGTGCCAGCAGGCCCCCGGGGGAGACCCAGTACTTC.